The clone carrying this T cell receptor (beta chain) was picked up many times. The CDR3 consists of 13 residues. The V end lost 2 bases, the J end lost 1 base, and 2 bases lay between the germline ends. The V gene's germline CDR1 is MDHEN and CDR2 SYDVKM. This entry belongs to a study of Graves' ophthalmopathy and Graves' hyperthyroidism. Amplification targeted the TCR beta CDR3 regions, with RNA transcripts as the source material. The workflow started with a first-round RT-PCR run with HTBI primers and then moved on to a second-round multiplex PCR. TCRdb called the multiplex PCR reads again in MiXCR, with one record for every CDR3 protein. The sample yields some 210,000 distinct CDR3 sequences, 29% seen once.

The chain recombines TRBV28 with TRBJ2-2; D is unclear. The receptor was derived from a man aged 50 to 59 with Graves' ophthalmopathy. Sequencing was carried out using peripheral blood. Written as DNA, the CDR3 is TGTGCCAGCAGTTTACAGAACACCGGGGAGCTGTTTTTT. It translates to CASSLQNTGELFF.